This record covers a single TCR beta chain. The antigen is unknown. This entry belongs to a study of T cells expressing NK-cell markers. Study-wide points: These clonotypes additionally ranked first within the CD3+CD56-NKG2C+ fraction of a few donors.

Germline V gene data show CDR1 as SGHDT and CDR2 as YYEEEE. The CDR3 has 14 residues. Beta-chain TCR cDNA was generated via 5'RACE template switching with UMIs. No DNA is given; TCRdb re-called the 5' RACE reads and lists each CDR3 protein once. The listing records approximately 150,000 distinct CDR3 sequences. The rearrangement uses TRBV5-6 and TRBJ2-5; TCRdb reports TRBD1, a call that lacks DNA to check it against. This clonotype was sampled from a woman between 18 and 75 years old in good health. Sequencing used blood T cells: a sorted CD56 or NKG2C T cell subset, CD4+ or CD8+ T cells, or bulk PBMC T cells (not recorded which). The CDR3 here is CASSRDAGEETQYF. Complete variable domain (other parts from reference TRBV5-6 and TRBJ2-5): DAGVTQSPTHLIKTRGQQVTLRCSPKSGHDTVSWYQQALGQGPQFIFQYYEEEERQRGNFPDRFSGHQFPNYSSELNVNALLLGDSALYLCASSRDAGEETQYFGPGTRLLVL.